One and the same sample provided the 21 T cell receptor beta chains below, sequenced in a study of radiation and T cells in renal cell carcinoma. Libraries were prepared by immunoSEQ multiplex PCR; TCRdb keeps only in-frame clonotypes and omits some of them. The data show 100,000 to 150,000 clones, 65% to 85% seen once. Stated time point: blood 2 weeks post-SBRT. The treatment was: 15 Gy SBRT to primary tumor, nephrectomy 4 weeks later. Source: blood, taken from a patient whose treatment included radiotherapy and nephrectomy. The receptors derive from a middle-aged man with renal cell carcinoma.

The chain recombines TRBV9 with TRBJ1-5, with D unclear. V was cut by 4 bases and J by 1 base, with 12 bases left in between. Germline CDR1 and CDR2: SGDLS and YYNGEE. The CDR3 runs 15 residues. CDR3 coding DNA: TGTGCCAGCAGCACAACGCCCGAGAGCAATCAGCCCCAGCATTTT. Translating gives CASSTTPESNQPQHF.

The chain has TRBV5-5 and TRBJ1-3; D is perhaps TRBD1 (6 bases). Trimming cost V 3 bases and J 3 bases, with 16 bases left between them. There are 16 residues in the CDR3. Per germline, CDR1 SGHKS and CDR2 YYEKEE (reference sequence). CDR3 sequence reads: CASSSGVDSRGNTIYF. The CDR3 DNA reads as TGTGCCAGCAGCTCCGGAGTGGACAGTCGTGGAAACACCATATATTTT. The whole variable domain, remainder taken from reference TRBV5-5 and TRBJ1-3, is DAGVTQSPTHLIKTRGQQVTLRCSPISGHKSVSWYQQVLGQGPQFIFQYYEKEERGRGNFPDRFSARQFPNYSSELNVNALLLGDSALYLCASSSGVDSRGNTIYFGEGSWLTVV.

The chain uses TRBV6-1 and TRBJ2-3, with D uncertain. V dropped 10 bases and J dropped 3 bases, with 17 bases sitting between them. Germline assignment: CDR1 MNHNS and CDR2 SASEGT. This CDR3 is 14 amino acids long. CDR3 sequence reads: CAIQSIHWTDTQYF. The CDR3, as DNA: TGTGCCATCCAGTCGATACATTGGACAGATACGCAGTATTTT.

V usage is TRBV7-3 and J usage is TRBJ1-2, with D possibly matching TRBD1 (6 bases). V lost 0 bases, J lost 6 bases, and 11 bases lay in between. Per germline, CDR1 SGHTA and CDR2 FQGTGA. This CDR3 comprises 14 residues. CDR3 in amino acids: CASSLTGGADGYTF. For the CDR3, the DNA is TGTGCCAGCAGCTTAACCGGGGGGGCGGATGGCTACACCTTC.

This chain's CDR3 is CASSSTPLGGGSGNTIYF. Here the CDR3 DNA reads TGTGCCAGCAGCTCCACCCCCCTGGGGGGAGGCTCTGGAAACACCATATATTTT. The chain uses TRBV9 and TRBJ1-3; D is possibly TRBD1 (5 bases). Germline lookup yields CDR1 SGDLS and CDR2 YYNGEE. Trimming took 4 bases from V and 0 from J, leaving 20 bases between them. This CDR3 contains 18 residues.

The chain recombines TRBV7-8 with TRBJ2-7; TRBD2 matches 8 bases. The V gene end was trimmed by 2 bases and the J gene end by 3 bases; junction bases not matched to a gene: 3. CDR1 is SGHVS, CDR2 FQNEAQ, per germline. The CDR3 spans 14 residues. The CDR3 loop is CASSLSGGDYEQYF. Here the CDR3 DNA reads TGTGCCAGCAGCTTATCGGGGGGGGACTACGAGCAGTACTTC. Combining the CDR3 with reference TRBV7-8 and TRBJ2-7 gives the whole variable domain GAGVSQSPRYKVAKRGQDVALRCDPISGHVSLFWYQQALGQGPEFLTYFQNEAQLDKSGLPSDRFFAERPEGSVSTLKIQRTQQEDSAVYLCASSLSGGDYEQYFGPGTRLTVT.

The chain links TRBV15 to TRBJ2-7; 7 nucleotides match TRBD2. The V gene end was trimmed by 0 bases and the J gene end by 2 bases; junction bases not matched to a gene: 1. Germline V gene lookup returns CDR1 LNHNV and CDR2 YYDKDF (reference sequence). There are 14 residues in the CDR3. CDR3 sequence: CATSREAGPYEQYF. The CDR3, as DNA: TGTGCCACCAGCAGAGAAGCGGGGCCCTACGAGCAGTACTTC.

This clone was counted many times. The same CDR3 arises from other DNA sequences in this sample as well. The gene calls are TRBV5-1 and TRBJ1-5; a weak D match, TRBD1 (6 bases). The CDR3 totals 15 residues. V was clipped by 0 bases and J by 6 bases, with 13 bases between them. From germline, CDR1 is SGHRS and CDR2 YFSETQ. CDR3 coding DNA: TGCGCCAGCAGCTTGGTTGGGGGCGCGGGTCAGCCCCAGCATTTT. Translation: CASSLVGGAGQPQHF.

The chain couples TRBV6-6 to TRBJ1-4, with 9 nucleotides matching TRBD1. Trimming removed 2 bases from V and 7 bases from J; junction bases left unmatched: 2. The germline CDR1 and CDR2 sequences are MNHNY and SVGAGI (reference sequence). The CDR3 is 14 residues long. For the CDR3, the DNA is TGTGCCAGCAGTTACATGGACAGGGGTGAAAAACTGTTTTTT. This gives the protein CASSYMDRGEKLFF.

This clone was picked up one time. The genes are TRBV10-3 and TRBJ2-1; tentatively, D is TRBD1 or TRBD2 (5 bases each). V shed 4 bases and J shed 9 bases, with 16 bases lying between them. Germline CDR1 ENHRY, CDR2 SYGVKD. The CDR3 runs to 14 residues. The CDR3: CAISGGTQNGEQFF. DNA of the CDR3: TGTGCCATCAGTGGGGGGACCCAAAATGGTGAGCAGTTCTTC.

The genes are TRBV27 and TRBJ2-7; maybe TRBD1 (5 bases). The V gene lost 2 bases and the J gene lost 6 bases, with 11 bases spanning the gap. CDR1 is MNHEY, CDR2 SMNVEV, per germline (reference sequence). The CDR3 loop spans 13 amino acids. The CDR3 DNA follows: TGTGCCAGCAGTTTACACCTAAGGGGCGAGCAGTACTTC. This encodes CASSLHLRGEQYF.

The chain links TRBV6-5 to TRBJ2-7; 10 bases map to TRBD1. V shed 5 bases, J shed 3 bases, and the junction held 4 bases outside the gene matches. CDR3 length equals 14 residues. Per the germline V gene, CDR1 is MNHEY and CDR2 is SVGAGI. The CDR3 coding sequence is TGTGCCAGCAGTCAGGGACAGGGGAGCTACGAGCAGTACTTC. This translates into CASSQGQGSYEQYF.

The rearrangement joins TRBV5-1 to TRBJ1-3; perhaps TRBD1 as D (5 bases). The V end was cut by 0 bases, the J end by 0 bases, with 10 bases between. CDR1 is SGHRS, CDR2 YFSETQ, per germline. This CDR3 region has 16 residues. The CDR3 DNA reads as TGCGCCAGCAGCTTGGAGGGGCGATCCTCTGGAAACACCATATATTTT. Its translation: CASSLEGRSSGNTIYF.

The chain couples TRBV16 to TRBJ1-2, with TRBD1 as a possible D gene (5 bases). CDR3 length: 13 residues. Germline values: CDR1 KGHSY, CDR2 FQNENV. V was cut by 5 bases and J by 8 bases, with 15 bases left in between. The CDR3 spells CASSRLRDEGYTF. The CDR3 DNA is TGTGCCAGCAGCAGGCTCAGGGATGAGGGCTACACCTTC.

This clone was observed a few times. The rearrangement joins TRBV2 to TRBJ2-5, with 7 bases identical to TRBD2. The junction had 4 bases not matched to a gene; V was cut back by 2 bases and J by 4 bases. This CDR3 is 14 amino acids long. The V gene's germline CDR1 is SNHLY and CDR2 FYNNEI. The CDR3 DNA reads TGTGCCAGCAGTGAATTGACTAGCCGAGAGACCCAGTACTTC. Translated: CASSELTSRETQYF.

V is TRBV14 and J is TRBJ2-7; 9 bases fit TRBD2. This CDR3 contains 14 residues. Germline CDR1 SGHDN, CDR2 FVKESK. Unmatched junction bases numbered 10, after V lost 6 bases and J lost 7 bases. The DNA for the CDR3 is TGTGCCAGCAGTGTTGCGGGAGGGGCTTCAGAGCAGTACTTC. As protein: CASSVAGGASEQYF. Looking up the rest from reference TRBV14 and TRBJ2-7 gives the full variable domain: EAGVTQFPSHSVIEKGQTVTLRCDPISGHDNLYWYRRVMGKEIKFLLHFVKESKQDESGMPNNRFLAERTGGTYSTLKVQPAELEDSGVYFCASSVAGGASEQYFGPGTRLTVT.

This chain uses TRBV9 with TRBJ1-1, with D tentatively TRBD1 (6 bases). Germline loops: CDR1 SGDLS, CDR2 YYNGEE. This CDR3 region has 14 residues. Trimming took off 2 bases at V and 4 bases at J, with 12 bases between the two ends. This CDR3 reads CASSVEGVGTEAFF. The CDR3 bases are TGTGCCAGCAGCGTCGAGGGGGTTGGCACTGAAGCTTTCTTT.

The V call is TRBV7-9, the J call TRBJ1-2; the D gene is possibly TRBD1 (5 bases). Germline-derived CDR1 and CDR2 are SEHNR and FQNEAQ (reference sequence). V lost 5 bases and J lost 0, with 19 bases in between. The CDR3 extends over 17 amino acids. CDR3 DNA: TGTGCCAGCAGCGCAGGAGCCCCCGGGACGACTAACTATGGCTACACCTTC. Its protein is CASSAGAPGTTNYGYTF. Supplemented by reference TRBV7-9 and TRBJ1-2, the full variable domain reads DTGVSQNPRHKITKRGQNVTFRCDPISEHNRLYWYRQTLGQGPEFLTYFQNEAQLEKSRLLSDRFSAERPKGSFSTLEIQRTEQGDSAMYLCASSAGAPGTTNYGYTFGSGTRLTVV.

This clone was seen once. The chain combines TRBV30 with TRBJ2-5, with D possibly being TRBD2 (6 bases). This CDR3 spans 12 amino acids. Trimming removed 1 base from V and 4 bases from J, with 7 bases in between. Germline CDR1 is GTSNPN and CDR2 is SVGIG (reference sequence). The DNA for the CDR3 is TGTGCCTGGAGTGCCGGGGGAGAGACCCAGTACTTC. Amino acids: CAWSAGGETQYF. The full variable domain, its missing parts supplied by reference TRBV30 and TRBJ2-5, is SQTIHQWPATLVQPVGSPLSLECTVEGTSNPNLYWYRQAAGRGLQLLFYSVGIGQISSEVPQNLSASRPQDRQFILSSKKLLLSDSGFYLCAWSAGGETQYFGPGTRLLVL.

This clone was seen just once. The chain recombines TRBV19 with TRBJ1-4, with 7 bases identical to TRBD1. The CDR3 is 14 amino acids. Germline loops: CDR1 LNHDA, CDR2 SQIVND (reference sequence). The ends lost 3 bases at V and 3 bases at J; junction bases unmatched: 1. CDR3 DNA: TGTGCCAGTAGTATCAGGGGGGCTAATGAAAAACTGTTTTTT. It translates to CASSIRGANEKLFF.

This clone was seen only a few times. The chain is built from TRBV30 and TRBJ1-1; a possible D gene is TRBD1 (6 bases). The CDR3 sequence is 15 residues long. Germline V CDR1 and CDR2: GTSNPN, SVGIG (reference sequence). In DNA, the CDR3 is TGTGCGTTACGGGCCAGGGGAATTGGTTACACTGAAGCTTTCTTT. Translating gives CALRARGIGYTEAFF.